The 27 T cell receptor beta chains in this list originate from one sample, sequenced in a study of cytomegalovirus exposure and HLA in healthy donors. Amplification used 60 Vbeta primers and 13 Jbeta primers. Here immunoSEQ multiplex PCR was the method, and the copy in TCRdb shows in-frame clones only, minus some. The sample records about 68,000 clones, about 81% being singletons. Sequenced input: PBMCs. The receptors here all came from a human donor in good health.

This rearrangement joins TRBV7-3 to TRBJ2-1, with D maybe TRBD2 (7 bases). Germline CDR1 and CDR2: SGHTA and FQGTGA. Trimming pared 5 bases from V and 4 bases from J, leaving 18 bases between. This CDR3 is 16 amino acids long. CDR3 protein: CASSIGGGGGYNEQFF. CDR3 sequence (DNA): TGTGCCAGCAGCATAGGAGGAGGGGGGGGATACAATGAGCAGTTCTTC.

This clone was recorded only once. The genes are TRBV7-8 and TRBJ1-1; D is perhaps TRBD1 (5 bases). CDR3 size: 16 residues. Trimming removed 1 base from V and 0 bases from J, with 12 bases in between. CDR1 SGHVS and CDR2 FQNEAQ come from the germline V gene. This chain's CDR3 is CASSLVVGLLNTEAFF. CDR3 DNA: TGTGCCAGCAGCTTAGTGGTGGGACTGCTGAACACTGAAGCTTTCTTT.

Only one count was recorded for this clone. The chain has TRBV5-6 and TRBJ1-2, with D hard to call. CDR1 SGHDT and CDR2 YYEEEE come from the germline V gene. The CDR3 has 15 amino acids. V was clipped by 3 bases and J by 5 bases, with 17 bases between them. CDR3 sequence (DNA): TGTGCCAGCAGCTCTCTTCGGGGTGCGGAGTATGGCTACACCTTC. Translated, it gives CASSSLRGAEYGYTF.

CDR3 residues: CASSLLSPNEKLFF. CDR3 in DNA: TGTGCCAGCAGCTTACTTTCTCCTAATGAAAAACTGTTTTTT. The V and J genes are TRBV7-2 and TRBJ1-4, with D unresolved. CDR1 is SGHTA and CDR2 is FQGNSA in the germline V gene. This CDR3 contains 14 residues. Trimming removed 2 bases from V and 3 bases from J, with 7 bases in between.

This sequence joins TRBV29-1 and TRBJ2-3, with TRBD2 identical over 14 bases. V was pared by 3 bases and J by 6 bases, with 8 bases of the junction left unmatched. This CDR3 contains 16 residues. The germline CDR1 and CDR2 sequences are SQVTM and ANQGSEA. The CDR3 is CSVEGGLAGGLDTQYF. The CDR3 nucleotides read TGCAGCGTTGAGGGTGGACTAGCGGGGGGCCTCGATACGCAGTATTTT.

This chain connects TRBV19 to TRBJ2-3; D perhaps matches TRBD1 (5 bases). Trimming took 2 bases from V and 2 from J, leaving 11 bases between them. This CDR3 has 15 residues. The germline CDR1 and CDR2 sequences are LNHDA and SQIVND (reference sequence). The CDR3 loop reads CASSIKGLVTDTQYF. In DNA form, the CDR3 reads TGTGCCAGTAGTATAAAGGGGTTGGTCACAGATACGCAGTATTTT. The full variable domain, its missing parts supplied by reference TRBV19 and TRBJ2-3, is DGGITQSPKYLFRKEGQNVTLSCEQNLNHDAMYWYRQDPGQGLRLIYYSQIVNDFQKGDIAEGYSVSREKKESFPLTVTSAQKNPTAFYLCASSIKGLVTDTQYFGPGTRLTVL.

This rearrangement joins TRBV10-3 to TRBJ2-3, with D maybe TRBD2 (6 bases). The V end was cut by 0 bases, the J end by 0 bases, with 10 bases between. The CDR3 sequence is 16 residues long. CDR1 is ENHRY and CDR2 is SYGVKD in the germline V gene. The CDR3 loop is CAISESRAGSTDTQYF. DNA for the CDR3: TGTGCCATCAGTGAGTCCAGGGCGGGGAGCACAGATACGCAGTATTTT.

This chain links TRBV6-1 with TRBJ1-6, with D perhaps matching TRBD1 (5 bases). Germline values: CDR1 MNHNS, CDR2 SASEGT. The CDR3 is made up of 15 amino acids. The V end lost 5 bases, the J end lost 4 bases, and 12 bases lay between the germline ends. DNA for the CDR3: TGTGCCAGCAGTCCCGACAGAGGATATAATTCACCCCTCCACTTT. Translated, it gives CASSPDRGYNSPLHF.

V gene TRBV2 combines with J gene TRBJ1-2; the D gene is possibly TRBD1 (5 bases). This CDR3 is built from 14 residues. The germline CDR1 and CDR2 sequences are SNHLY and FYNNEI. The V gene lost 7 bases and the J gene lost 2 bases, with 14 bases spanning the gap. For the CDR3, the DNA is TGTGCCAGCAAGTCCCCAGCAGGGAACTATGGCTACACCTTC. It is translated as CASKSPAGNYGYTF.

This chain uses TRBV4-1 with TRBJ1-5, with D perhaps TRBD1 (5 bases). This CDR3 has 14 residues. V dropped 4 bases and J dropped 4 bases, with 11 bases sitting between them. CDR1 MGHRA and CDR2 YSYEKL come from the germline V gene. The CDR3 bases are TGCGCCAGCAGCCTCGACAGCTCAAATCAGCCCCAGCATTTT. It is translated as CASSLDSSNQPQHF.

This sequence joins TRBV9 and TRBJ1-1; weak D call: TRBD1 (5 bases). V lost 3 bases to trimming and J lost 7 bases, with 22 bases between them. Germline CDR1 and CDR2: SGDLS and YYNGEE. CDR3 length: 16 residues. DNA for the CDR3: TGTGCCAGCAGCGCGGAGGTGAGGGACTCTCCCCTTGAAGCTTTCTTT. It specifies CASSAEVRDSPLEAFF.

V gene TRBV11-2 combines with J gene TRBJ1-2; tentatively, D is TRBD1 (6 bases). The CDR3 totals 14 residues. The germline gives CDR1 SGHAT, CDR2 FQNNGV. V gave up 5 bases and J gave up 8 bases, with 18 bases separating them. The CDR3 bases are TGTGCCAGCAGCCCCCGGAGCGGGGGGCACGGCTACACCTTC. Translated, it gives CASSPRSGGHGYTF.

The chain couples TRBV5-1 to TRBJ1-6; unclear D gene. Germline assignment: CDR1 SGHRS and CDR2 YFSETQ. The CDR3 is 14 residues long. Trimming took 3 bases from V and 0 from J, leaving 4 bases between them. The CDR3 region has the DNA TGCGCCAGCAGCTCGGGCTCCTATAATTCACCCCTCCACTTT. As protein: CASSSGSYNSPLHF.

The CDR3 coding sequence is TGTGCCAGCAGTGAAGAACTTTACAATGAGCAGTTCTTC. Encoded protein: CASSEELYNEQFF. The rearrangement links TRBV2 to TRBJ2-1; no reliable D call. V lost 1 base and J 4 bases, leaving 5 bases between the germline ends. The CDR3 extends over 13 amino acids. The germline CDR1 and CDR2 sequences are SNHLY and FYNNEI.

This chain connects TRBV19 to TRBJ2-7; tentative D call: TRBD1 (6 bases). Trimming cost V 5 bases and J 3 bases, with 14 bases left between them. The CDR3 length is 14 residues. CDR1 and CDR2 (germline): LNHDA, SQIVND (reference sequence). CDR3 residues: CASSPSGQIYEQYF. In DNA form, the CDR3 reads TGTGCCAGTAGTCCCTCGGGACAAATCTACGAGCAGTACTTC.

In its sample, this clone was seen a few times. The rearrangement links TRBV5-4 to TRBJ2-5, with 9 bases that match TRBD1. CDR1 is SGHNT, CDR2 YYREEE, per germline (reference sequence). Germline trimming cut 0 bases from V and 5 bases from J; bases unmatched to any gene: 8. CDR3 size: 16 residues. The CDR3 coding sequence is TGTGCCAGCAGCTTGGGGACCGGGACAGGGAGGGAGACCCAGTACTTC. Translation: CASSLGTGTGRETQYF.

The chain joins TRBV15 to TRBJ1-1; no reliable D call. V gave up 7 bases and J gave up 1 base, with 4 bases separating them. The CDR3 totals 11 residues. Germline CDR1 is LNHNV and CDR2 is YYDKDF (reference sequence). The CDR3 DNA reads TGTGCCACCACCCAGAACACTGAAGCTTTCTTT. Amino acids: CATTQNTEAFF.

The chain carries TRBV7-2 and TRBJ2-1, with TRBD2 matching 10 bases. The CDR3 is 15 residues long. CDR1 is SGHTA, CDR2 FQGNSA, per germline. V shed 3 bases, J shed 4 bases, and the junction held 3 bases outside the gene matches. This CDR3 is CASSLRTSGYNEQFF. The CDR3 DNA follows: TGTGCCAGCAGCTTGCGGACTAGCGGTTACAATGAGCAGTTCTTC.

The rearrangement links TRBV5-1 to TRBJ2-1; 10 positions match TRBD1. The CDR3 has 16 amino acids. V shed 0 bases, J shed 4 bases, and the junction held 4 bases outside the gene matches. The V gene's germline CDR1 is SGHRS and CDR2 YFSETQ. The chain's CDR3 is CASSLGQGAFYNEQFF. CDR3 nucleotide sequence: TGCGCCAGCAGCTTGGGACAGGGGGCTTTTTACAATGAGCAGTTCTTC.

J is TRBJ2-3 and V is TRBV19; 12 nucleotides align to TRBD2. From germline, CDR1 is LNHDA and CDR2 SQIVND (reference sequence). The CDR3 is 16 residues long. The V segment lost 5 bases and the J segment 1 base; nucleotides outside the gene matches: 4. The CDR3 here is CASSARLAGGTDTQYF. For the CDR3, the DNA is TGTGCCAGTAGTGCCAGACTAGCGGGGGGCACAGATACGCAGTATTTT.

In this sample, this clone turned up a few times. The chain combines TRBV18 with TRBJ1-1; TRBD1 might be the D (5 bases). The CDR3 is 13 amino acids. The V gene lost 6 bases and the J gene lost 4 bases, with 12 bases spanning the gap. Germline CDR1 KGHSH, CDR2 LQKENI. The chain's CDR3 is CASSLAGITEAFF. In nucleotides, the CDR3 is TGTGCCAGCTCTTTAGCAGGGATCACTGAAGCTTTCTTT.

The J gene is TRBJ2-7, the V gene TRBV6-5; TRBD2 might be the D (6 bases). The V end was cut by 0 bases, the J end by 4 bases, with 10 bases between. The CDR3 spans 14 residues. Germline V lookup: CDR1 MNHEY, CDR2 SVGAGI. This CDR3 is CASSYSRGRYEQYF. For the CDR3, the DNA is TGTGCCAGCAGTTACTCACGGGGGAGGTACGAGCAGTACTTC.

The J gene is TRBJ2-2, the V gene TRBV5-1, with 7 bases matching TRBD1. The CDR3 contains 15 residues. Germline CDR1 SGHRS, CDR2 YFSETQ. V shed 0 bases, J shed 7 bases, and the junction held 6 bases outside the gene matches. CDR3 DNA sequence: TGCGCCAGCAGCTTGGGGGACAGTGCGGGCGGGGAGCTGTTTTTT. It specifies CASSLGDSAGGELFF.

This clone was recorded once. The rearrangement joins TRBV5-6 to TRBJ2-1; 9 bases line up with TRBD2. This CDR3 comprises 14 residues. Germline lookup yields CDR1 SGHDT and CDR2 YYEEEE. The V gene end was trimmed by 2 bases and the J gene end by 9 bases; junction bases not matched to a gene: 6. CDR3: CASSFPGRGGEQFF. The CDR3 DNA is TGTGCCAGCAGCTTCCCCGGGCGGGGGGGTGAGCAGTTCTTC.

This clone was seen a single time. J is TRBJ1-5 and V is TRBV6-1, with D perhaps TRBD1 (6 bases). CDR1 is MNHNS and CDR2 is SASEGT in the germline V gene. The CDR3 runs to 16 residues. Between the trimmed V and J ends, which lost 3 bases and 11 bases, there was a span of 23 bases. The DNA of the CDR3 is TGTGCCAGCAGTGAGGTACTACAGGGCGGTCATTTGGCCCAGCATTTT. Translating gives CASSEVLQGGHLAQHF.

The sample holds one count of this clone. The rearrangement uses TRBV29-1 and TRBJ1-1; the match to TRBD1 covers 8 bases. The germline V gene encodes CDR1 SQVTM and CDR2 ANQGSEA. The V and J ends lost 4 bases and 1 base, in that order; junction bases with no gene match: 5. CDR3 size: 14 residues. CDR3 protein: CSVAGGAGNTEAFF. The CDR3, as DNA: TGCAGCGTTGCAGGGGGCGCGGGGAACACTGAAGCTTTCTTT.

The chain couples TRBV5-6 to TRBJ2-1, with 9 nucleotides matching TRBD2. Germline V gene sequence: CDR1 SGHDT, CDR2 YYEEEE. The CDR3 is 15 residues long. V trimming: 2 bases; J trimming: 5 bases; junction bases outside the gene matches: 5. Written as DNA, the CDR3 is TGTGCCAGCAGCTTCTGGGCTAGCGGGGACAATGAGCAGTTCTTC. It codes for CASSFWASGDNEQFF.